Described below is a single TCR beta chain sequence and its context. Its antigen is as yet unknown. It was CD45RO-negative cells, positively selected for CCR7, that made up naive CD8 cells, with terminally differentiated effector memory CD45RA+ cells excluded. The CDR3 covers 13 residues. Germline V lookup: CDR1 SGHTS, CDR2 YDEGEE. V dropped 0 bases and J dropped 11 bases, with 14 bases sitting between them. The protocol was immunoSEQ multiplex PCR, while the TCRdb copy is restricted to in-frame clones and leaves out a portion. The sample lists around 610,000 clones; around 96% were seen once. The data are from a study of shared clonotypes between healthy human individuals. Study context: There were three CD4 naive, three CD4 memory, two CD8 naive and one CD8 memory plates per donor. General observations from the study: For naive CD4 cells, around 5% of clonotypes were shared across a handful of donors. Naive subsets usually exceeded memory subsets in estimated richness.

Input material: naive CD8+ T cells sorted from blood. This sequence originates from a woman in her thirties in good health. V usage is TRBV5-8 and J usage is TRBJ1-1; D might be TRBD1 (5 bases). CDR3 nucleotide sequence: TGTGCCAGCAGCTTGGGAGGTCGACGGGGGGCTTTCTTT. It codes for CASSLGGRRGAFF.